This TCR beta chain was retrieved from a study of blood T cell repertoires in COVID-19. Across the whole study: Samples came from the United States, Italy and Spain, spanning acute and convalescent COVID-19. PBMCs, B-cell-depleted T cells, or T cells provided the cDNA or gDNA that made up the material.

Per the authors' pipeline: How many nucleated cells were present was estimated from reference gene primer amplification. The data were produced by immunoSEQ multiplex PCR, yet TCRdb's version contains in-frame clones alone and is incomplete. That table gives V, J and clone size, and the DNA gave D and trimming. The sample contains about 70,000 clones, more than 75% of which appear only once. This CDR3 spans 14 amino acids. J was trimmed by 7 bases and V by 5 bases; bases with no gene match: 2. The germline V gene encodes CDR1 KGHDR and CDR2 SFDVKD. The sequence came from a human donor in a cohort sampled during active COVID-19. V usage is TRBV24-1 and J usage is TRBJ2-1, with 12 nucleotides matching TRBD1. Input material: peripheral blood. The chain's CDR3 is CATSGDRGQNEQFF. Here the CDR3 DNA reads TGTGCCACCAGTGGGGACAGGGGGCAGAATGAGCAGTTCTTC.